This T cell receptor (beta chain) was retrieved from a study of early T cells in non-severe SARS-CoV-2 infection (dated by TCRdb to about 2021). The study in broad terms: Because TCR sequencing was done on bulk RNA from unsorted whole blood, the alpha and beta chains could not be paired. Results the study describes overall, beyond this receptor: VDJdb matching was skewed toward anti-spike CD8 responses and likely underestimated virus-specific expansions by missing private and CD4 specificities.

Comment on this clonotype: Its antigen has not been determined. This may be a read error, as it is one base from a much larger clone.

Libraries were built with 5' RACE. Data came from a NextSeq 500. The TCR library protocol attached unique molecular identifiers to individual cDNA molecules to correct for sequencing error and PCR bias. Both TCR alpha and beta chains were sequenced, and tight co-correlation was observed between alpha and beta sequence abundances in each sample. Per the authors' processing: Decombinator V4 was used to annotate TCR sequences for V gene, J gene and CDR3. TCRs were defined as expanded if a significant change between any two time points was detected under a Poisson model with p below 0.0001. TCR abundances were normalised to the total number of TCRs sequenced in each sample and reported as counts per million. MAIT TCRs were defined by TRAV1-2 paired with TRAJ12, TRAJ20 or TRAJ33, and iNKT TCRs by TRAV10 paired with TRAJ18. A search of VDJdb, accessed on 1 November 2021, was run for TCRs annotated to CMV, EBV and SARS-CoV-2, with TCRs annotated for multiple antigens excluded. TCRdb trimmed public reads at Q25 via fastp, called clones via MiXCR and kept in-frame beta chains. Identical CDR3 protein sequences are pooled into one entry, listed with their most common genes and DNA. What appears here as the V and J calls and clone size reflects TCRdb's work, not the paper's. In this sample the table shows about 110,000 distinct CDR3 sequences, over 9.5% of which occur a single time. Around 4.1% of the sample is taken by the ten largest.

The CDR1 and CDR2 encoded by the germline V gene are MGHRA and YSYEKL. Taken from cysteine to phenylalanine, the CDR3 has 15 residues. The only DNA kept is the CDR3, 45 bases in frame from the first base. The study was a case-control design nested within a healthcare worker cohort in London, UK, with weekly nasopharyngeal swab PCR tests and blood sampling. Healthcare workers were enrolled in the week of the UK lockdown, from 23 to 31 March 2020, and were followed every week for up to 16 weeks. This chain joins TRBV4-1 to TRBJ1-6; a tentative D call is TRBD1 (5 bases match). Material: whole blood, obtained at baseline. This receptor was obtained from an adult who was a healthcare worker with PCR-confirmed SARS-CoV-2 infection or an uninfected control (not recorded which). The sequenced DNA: TGCGCCAGCAGCCAGGACCGGGATGGGGCTTCACCCTTCCACTTT. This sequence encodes CASSQDRDGASPFHF.